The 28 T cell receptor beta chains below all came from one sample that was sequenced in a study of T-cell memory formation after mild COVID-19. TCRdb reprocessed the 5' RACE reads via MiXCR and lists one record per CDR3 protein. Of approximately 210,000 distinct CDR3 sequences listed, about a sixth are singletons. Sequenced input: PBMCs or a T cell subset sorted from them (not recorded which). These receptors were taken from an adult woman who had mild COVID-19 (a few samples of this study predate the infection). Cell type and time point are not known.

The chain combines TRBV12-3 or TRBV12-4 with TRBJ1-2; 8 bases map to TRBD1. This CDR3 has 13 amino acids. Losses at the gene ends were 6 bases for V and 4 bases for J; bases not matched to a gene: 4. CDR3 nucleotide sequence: TGTGCCAGCAGCACGGACAGGGCCTATGGCTACACCTTC. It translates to CASSTDRAYGYTF.

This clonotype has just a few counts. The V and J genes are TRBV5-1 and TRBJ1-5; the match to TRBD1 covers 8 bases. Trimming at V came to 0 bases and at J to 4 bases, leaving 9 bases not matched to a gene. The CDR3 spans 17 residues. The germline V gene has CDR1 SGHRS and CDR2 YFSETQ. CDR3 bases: TGCGCCAGCAGCTTGGTCATGAAGGACAGGGAAAATCAGCCCCAGCATTTT. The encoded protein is CASSLVMKDRENQPQHF.

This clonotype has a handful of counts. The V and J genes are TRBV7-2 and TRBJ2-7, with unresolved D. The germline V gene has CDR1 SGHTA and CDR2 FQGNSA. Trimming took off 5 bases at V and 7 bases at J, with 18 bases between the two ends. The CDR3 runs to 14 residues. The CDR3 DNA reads TGTGCCAGCAGCCCACGCGTCCGGCCTCGGGAGCAGTACTTC. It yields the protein CASSPRVRPREQYF. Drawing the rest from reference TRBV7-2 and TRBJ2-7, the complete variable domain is GAGVSQSPSNKVTEKGKDVELRCDPISGHTALYWYRQSLGQGLEFLIYFQGNSAPDKSGLPSDRFSAERTGGSVSTLTIQRTQQEDSAVYLCASSPRVRPREQYFGPGTRLTVT.

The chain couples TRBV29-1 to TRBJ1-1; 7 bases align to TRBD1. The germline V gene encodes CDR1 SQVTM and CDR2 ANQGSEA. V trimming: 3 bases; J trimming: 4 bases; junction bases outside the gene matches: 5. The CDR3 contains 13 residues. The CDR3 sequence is CSVERTGGTEAFF. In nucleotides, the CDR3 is TGCAGCGTTGAGAGGACAGGTGGCACTGAAGCTTTCTTT.

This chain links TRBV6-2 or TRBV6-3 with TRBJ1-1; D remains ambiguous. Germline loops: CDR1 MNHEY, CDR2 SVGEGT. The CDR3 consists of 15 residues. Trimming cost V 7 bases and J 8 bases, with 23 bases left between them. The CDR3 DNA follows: TGTGCCAGCAAATCGTCGGGTCAGACGGGCCGGGAAGCTTTCTTT. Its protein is CASKSSGQTGREAFF.

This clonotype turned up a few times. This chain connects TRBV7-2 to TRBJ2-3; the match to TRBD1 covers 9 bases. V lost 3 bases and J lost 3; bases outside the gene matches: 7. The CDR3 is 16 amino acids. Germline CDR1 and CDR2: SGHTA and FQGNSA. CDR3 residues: CASSLNRDRATDTQYF. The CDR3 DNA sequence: TGTGCCAGCAGCTTGAACCGGGACAGGGCAACAGATACGCAGTATTTT. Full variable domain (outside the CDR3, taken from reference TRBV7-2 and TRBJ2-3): GAGVSQSPSNKVTEKGKDVELRCDPISGHTALYWYRQSLGQGLEFLIYFQGNSAPDKSGLPSDRFSAERTGGSVSTLTIQRTQQEDSAVYLCASSLNRDRATDTQYFGPGTRLTVL.

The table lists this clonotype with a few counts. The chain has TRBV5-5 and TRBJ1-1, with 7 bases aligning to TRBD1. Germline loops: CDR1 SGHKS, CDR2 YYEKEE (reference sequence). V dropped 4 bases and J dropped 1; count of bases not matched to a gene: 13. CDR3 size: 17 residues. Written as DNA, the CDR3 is TGTGCCAGCAGCCCCGGTTGGGGGACAGCTCAGAACACTGAAGCTTTCTTT. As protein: CASSPGWGTAQNTEAFF.

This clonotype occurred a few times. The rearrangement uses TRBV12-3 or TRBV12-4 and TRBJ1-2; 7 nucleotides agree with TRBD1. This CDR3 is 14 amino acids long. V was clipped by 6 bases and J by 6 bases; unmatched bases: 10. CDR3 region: CASRQTTGVDGYTF. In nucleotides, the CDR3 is TGTGCCAGCAGACAGACTACAGGGGTGGATGGCTACACCTTC.

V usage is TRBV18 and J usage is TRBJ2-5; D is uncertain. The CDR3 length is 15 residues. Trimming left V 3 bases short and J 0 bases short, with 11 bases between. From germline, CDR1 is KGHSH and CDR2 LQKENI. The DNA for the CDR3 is TGTGCCAGCTCACCGCGGACCGCGTACCAAGAGACCCAGTACTTC. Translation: CASSPRTAYQETQYF.

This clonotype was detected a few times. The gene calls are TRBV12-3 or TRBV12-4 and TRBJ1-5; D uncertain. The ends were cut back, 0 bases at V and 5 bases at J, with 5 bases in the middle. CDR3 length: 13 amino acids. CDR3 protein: CASSLAQDQPQHF. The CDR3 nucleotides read TGTGCCAGCAGTTTAGCTCAAGATCAGCCCCAGCATTTT.

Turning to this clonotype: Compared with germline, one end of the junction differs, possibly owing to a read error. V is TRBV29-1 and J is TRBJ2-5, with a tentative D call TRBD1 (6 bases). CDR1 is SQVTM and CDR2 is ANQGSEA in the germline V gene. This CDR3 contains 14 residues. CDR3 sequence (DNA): TGCAGAGTTGATCGAGGACCGAGGGGGGAGACCCAGTACTTC. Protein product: CRVDRGPRGETQYF.

In DNA form, the CDR3 reads TGTGCCAGCAGCCGGTCTCGGACAGGGGAGAGCGACGACTATGGCTACACCTTC. This encodes CASSRSRTGESDDYGYTF. V is TRBV5-5 and J is TRBJ1-2, with 9 bases fitting TRBD1. Germline V CDR1 and CDR2: SGHKS, YYEKEE (reference sequence). The CDR3 length is 18 residues. V was pared by 4 bases and J by 3 bases, with 16 bases of the junction left unmatched.

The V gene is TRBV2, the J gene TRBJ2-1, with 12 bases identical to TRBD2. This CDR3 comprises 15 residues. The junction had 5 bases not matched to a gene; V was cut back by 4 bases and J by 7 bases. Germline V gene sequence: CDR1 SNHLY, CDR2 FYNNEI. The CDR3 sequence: CASSATSGSWNEQFF. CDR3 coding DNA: TGTGCCAGCAGTGCGACTAGCGGGAGTTGGAATGAGCAGTTCTTC.

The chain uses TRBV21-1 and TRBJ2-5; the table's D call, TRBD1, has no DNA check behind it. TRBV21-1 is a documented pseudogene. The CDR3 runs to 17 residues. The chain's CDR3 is CASSKGGGMKYQETQYF. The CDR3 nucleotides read TGTGCCAGCAGCAAAGGGGGCGGGATGAAGTACCAAGAGACCCAGTACTTC.

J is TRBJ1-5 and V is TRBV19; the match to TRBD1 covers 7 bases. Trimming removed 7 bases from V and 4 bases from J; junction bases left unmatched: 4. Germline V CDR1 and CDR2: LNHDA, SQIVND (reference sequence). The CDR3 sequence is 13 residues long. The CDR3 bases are TGTGCCAGTAAGGGGGCCCGAAATCAGCCCCAGCATTTT. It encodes CASKGARNQPQHF. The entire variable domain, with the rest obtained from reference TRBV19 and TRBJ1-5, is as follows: DGGITQSPKYLFRKEGQNVTLSCEQNLNHDAMYWYRQDPGQGLRLIYYSQIVNDFQKGDIAEGYSVSREKKESFPLTVTSAQKNPTAFYLCASKGARNQPQHFGDGTRLSIL.

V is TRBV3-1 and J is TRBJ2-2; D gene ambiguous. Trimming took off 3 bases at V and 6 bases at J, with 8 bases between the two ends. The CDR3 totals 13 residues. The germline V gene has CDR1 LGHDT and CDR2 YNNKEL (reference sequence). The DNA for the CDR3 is TGTGCCAGCAGCCAGGGCGTCGCCGGGGAGCTGTTTTTT. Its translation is CASSQGVAGELFF.

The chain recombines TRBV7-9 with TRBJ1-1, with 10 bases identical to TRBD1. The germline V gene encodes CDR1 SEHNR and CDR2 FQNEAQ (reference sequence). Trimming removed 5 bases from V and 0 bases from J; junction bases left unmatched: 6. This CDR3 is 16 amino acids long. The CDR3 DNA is TGTGCCAGCAGCCCGAGACAGGGGGCGCTGAACACTGAAGCTTTCTTT. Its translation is CASSPRQGALNTEAFF.

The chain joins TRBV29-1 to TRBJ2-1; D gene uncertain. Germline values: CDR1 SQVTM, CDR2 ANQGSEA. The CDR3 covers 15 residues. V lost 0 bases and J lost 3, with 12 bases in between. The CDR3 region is CSVEDPLLDYNEQFF. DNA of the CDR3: TGCAGCGTTGAAGATCCACTTCTCGACTACAATGAGCAGTTCTTC.

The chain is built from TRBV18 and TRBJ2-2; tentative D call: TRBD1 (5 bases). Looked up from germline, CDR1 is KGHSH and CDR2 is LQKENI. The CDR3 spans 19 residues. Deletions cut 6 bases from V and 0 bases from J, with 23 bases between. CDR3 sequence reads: CASSRFKDNRHTNTGELFF. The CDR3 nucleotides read TGTGCCAGCTCCCGTTTTAAGGACAACCGACACACGAACACCGGGGAGCTGTTTTTT.

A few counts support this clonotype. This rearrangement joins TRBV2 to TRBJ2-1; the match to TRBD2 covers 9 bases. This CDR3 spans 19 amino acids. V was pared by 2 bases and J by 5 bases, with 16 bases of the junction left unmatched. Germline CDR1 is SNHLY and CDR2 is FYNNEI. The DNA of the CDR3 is TGTGCCAGCAGTGAAAGTTATTTGGTGGTGCGCGGGAGGGACAATGAGCAGTTCTTC. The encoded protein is CASSESYLVVRGRDNEQFF.

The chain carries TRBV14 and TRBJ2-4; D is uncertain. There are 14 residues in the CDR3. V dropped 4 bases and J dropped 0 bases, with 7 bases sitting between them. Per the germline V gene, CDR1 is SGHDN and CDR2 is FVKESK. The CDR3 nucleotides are TGTGCCAGCAGCCGCCAGACAGCCAAAAACATTCAGTACTTC. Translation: CASSRQTAKNIQYF.

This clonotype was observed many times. The CDR3 DNA is TGTGCCAGCTGGACTAGCGGGGCGGATACGCAGTATTTT. Translation gives CASWTSGADTQYF. The gene calls are TRBV25-1 and TRBJ2-3; 12 bases are shared with TRBD2. V lost 8 bases, J lost 6 bases, and 3 bases stayed unmatched. The CDR3 covers 13 residues. CDR1 and CDR2 from the germline V gene are MGHDK and SYGVNS.

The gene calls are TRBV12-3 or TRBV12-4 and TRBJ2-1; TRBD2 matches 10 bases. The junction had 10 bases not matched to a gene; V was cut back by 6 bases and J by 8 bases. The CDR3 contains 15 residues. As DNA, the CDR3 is TGTGCCAGCAGCCGTGGGCTAGCGGGAGTCCATGAGCAGTTCTTC. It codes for CASSRGLAGVHEQFF.

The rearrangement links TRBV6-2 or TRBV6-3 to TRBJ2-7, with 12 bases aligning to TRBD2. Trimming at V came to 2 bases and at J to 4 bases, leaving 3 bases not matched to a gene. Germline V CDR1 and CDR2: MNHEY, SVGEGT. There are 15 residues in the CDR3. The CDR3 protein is CASSYAGTSGYEQYF. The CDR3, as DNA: TGTGCCAGCAGTTACGCCGGGACTAGCGGGTACGAGCAGTACTTC.

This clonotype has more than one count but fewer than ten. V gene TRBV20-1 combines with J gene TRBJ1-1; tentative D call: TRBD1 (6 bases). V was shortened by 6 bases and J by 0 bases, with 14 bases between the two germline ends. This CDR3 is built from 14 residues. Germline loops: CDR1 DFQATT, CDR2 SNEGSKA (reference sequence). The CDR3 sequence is CSASRGQMNTEAFF. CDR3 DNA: TGCAGTGCAAGTAGGGGACAAATGAACACTGAAGCTTTCTTT.

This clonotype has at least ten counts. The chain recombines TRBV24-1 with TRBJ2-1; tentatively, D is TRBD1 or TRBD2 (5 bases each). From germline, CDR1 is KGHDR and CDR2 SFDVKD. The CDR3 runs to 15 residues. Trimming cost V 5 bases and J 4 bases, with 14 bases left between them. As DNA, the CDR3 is TGTGCCACCAGTGGGGGGTCCAGGAGGTACAATGAGCAGTTCTTC. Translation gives CATSGGSRRYNEQFF.

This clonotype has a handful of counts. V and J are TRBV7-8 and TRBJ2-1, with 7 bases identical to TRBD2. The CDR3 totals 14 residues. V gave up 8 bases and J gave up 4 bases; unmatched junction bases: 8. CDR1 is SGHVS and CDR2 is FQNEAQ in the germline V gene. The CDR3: CASAAGSHYNEQFF. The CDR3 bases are TGTGCCAGCGCAGCGGGGAGTCATTACAATGAGCAGTTCTTC.

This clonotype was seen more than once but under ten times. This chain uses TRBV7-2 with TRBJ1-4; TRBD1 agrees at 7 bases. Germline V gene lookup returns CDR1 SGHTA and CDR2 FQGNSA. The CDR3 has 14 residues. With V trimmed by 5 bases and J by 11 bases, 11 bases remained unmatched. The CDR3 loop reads CASSPPGQQSKLFF. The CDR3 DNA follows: TGTGCCAGCAGCCCACCGGGACAGCAAAGCAAACTGTTTTTT. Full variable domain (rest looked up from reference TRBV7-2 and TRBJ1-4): GAGVSQSPSNKVTEKGKDVELRCDPISGHTALYWYRQSLGQGLEFLIYFQGNSAPDKSGLPSDRFSAERTGGSVSTLTIQRTQQEDSAVYLCASSPPGQQSKLFFGSGTQLSVL.